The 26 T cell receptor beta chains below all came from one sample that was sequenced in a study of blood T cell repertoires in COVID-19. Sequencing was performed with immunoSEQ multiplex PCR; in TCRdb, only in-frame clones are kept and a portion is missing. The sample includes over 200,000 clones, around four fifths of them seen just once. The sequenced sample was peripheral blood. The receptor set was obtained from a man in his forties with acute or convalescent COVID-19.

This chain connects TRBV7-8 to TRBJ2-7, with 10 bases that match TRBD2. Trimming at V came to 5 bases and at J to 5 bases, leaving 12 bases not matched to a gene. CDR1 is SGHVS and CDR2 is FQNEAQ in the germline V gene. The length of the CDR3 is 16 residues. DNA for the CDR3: TGTGCCAGCAGCCGGCCCCCCAGCGGGAGGGTTCACGAGCAGTACTTC. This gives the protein CASSRPPSGRVHEQYF.

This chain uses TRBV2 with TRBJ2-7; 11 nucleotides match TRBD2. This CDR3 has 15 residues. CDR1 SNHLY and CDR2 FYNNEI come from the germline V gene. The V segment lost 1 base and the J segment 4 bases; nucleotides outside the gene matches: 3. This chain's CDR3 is CASSEEASGRYEQYF. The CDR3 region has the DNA TGTGCCAGCAGTGAAGAGGCTAGCGGGAGGTACGAGCAGTACTTC.

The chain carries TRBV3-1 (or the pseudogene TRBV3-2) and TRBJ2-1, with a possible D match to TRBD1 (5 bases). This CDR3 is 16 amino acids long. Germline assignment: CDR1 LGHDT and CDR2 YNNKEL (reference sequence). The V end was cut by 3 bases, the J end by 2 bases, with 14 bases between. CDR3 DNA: TGTGCCAGCAGCCACCCCCGGACAAACACCTACAATGAGCAGTTCTTC. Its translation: CASSHPRTNTYNEQFF.

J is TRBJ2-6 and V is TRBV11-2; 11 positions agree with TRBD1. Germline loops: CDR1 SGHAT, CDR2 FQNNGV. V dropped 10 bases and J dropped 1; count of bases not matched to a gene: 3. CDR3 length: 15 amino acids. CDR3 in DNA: TGTGCCACCGGGACAGGGGGTTCTGGGGCCAACGTCCTGACTTTC. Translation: CATGTGGSGANVLTF.

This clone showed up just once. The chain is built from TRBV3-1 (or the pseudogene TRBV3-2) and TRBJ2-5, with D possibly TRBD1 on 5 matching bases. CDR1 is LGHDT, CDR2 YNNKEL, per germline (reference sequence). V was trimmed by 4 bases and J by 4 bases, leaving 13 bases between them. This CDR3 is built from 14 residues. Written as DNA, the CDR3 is TGTGCCAGCAGCCCGGTCAGGACACGAGAGACCCAGTACTTC. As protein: CASSPVRTRETQYF.

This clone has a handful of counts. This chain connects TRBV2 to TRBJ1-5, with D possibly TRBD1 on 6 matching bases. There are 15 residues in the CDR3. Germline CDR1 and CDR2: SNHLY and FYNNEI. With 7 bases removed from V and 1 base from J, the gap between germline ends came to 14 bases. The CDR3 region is CASKGDTGSNQPQHF. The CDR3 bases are TGTGCCAGCAAGGGGGACACGGGCAGCAATCAGCCCCAGCATTTT. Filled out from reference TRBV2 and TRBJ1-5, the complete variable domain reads EPEVTQTPSHQVTQMGQEVILRCVPISNHLYFYWYRQILGQKVEFLVSFYNNEISEKSEIFDDQFSVERPDGSNFTLKIRSTKLEDSAMYFCASKGDTGSNQPQHFGDGTRLSIL.

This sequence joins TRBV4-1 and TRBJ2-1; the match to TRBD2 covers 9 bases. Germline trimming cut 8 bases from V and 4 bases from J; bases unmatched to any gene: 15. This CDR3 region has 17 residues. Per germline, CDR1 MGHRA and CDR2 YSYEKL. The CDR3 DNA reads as TGCGCCAGCGGTGGAGGGGGAACTAGCGGGCAGTACAATGAGCAGTTCTTC. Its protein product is CASGGGGTSGQYNEQFF.

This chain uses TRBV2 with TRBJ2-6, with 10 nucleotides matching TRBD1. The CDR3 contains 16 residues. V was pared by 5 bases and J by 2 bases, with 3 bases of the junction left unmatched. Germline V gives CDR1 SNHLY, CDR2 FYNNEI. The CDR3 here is CASSLTGGAGANVLTF. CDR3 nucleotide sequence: TGTGCCAGCAGTCTGACAGGGGGCGCTGGGGCCAACGTCCTGACTTTC.

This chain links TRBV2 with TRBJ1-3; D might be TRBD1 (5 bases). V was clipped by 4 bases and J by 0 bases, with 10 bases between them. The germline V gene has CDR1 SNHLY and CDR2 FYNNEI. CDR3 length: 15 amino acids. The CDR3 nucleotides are TGTGCCAGCAGTGTAGGGGTACGCTCTGGAAACACCATATATTTT. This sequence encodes CASSVGVRSGNTIYF.

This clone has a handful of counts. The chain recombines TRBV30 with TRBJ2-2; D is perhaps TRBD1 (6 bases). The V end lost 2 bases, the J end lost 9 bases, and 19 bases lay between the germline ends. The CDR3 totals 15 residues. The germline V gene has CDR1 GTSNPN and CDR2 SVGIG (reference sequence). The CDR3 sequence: CAWSQGIAPSRELFF. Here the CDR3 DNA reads TGTGCCTGGAGTCAGGGGATCGCTCCTTCCCGGGAGCTGTTTTTT.

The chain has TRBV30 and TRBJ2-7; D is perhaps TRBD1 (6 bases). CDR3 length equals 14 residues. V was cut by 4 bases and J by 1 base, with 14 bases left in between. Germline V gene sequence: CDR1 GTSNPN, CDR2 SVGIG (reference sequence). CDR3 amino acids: CAWNTVGQSYEQYF. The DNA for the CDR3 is TGTGCCTGGAATACTGTCGGACAGTCCTACGAGCAGTACTTC. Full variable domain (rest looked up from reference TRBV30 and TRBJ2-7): SQTIHQWPATLVQPVGSPLSLECTVEGTSNPNLYWYRQAAGRGLQLLFYSVGIGQISSEVPQNLSASRPQDRQFILSSKKLLLSDSGFYLCAWNTVGQSYEQYFGPGTRLTVT.

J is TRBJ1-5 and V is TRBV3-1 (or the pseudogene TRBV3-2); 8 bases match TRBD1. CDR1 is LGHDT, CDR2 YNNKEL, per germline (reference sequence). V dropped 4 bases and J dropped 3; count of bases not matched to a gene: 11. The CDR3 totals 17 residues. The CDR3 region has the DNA TGTGCCAGCAGCCCTCTGAGGGCAGGGGGCGTCAATCAGCCCCAGCATTTT. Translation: CASSPLRAGGVNQPQHF.

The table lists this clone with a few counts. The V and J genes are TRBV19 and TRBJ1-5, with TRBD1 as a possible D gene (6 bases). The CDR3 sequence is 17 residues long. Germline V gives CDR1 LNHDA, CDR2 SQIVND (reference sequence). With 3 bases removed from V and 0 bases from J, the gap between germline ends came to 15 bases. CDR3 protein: CASSIRTELYSNQPQHF. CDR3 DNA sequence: TGTGCCAGTAGTATCCGGACAGAGCTTTATAGCAATCAGCCCCAGCATTTT.

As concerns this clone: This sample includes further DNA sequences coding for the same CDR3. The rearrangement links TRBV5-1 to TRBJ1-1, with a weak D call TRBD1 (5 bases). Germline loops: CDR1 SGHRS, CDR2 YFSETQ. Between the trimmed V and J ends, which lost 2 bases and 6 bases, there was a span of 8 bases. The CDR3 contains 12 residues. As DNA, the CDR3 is TGCGCCAGCAGCTTAGGGACTTCTGAAGCTTTCTTT. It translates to CASSLGTSEAFF.

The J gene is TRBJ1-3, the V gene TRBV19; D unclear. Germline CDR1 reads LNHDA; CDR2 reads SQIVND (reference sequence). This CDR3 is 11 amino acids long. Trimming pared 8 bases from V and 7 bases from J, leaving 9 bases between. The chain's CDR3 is CASGGGNTIYF. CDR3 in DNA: TGTGCCAGTGGAGGTGGGAACACCATATATTTT.

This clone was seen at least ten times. The CDR3 is CACNQGATNEKLFF. For the CDR3, the DNA is TGTGCCTGTAATCAGGGGGCAACTAATGAAAAACTGTTTTTT. The gene calls are TRBV30 and TRBJ1-4; 7 bases line up with TRBD1. There are 14 residues in the CDR3. The J segment lost 0 bases and the V segment lost 6 bases, leaving 4 bases of the junction unmatched. Germline V gene sequence: CDR1 GTSNPN, CDR2 SVGIG (reference sequence).

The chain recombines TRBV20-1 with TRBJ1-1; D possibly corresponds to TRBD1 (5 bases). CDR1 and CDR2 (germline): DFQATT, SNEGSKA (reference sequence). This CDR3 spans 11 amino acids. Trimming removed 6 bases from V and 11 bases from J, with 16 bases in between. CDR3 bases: TGCAGTGCCCCTGCTGGGGGGTCGGCTTTCTTT. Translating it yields CSAPAGGSAFF.

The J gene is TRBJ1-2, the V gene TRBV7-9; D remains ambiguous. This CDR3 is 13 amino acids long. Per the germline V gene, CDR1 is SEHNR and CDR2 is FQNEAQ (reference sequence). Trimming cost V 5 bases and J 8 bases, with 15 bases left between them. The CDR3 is CASSPAAGRGYTF. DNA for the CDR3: TGTGCCAGCAGCCCAGCGGCTGGTAGAGGCTACACCTTC.

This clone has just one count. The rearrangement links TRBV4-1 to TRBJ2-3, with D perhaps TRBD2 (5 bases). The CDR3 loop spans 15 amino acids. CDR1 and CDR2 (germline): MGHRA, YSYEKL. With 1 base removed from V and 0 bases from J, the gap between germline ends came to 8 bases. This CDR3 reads CASSQGWTSTDTQYF. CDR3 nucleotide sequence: TGCGCCAGCAGCCAAGGCTGGACTAGCACAGATACGCAGTATTTT.

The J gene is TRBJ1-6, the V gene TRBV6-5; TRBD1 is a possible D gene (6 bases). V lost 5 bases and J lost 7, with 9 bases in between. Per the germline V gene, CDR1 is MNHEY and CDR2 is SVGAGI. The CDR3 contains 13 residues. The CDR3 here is CASSRGANSPLHF. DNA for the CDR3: TGTGCCAGCAGTCGGGGGGCGAATTCACCCCTCCACTTT.

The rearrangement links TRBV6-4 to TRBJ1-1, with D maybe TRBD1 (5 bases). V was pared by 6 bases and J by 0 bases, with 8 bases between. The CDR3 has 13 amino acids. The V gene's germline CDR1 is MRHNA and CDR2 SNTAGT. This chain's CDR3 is CASRDTLNTEAFF. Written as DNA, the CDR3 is TGTGCCAGCAGGGACACATTGAACACTGAAGCTTTCTTT.

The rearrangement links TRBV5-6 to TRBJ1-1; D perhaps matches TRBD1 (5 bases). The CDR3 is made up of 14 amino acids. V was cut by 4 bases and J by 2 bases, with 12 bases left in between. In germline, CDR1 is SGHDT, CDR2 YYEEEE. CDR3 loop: CASSRSTGNTEAFF. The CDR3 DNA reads TGTGCCAGCAGCCGTTCTACAGGTAACACTGAAGCTTTCTTT. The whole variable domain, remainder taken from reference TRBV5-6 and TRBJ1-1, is DAGVTQSPTHLIKTRGQQVTLRCSPKSGHDTVSWYQQALGQGPQFIFQYYEEEERQRGNFPDRFSGHQFPNYSSELNVNALLLGDSALYLCASSRSTGNTEAFFGQGTRLTVV.

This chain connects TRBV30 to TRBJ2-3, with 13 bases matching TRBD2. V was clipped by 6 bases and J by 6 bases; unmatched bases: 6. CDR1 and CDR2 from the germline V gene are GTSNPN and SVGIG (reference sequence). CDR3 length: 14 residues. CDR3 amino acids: CACLLAGGDDTQYF. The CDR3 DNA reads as TGTGCCTGCTTACTAGCGGGAGGGGATGATACGCAGTATTTT. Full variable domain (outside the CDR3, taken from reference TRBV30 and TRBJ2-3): SQTIHQWPATLVQPVGSPLSLECTVEGTSNPNLYWYRQAAGRGLQLLFYSVGIGQISSEVPQNLSASRPQDRQFILSSKKLLLSDSGFYLCACLLAGGDDTQYFGPGTRLTVL.

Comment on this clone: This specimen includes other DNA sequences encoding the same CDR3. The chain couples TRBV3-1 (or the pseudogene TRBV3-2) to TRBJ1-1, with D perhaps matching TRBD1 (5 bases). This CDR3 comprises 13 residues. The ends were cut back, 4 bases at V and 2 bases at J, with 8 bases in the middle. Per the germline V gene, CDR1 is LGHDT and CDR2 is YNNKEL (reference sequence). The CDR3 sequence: CASSPDSNTEAFF. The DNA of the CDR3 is TGTGCCAGCAGCCCTGACAGCAACACTGAAGCTTTCTTT.

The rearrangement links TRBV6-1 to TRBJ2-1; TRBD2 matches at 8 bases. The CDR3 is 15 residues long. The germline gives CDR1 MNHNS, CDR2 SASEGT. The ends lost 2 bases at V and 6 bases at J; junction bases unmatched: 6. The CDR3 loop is CASSEISGILNEQFF. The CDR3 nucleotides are TGTGCCAGCAGTGAAATTAGCGGGATACTCAATGAGCAGTTCTTC.

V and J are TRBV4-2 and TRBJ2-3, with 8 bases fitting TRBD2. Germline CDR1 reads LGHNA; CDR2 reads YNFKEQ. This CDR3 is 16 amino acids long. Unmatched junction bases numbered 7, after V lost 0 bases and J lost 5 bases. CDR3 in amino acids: CASSQDTAGVKDTQYF. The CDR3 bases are TGTGCCAGCAGCCAAGATACAGCGGGAGTGAAAGATACGCAGTATTTT.